Listed below are T cell receptor beta chains from one sample, sequenced in a study of blood T cell repertoires in COVID-19. Produced via immunoSEQ multiplex PCR; TCRdb's table is partial and in-frame only. The sample includes approximately 100,000 clones, roughly 81% of them seen just once. Sequenced input: peripheral blood. These TCRs come from a human donor in a cohort sampled during active COVID-19. Each CDR3 is given with its conserved first and last residue. D genes are given only for firm matches. The listing skips clone size in some rows; elsewhere it reads once, few, many or a size class.

v_gene	abundance	j_gene	d_gene	CDR3aa	CDR3nt
TRBV27	.	TRBJ2-1	.	CASSLWAGSYNEQFF	TGTGCCAGCAGTTTATGGGCGGGATCCTACAATGAGCAGTTCTTC
TRBV6-5	.	TRBJ1-5	TRBD1	CASSYGTGNQPQHF	TGTGCCAGCAGTTACGGGACAGGAAATCAGCCCCAGCATTTT
TRBV4-1	.	TRBJ2-5	.	CASSQGDRSQETQYF	TGCGCCAGCAGCCAAGGAGATCGGTCCCAAGAGACCCAGTACTTC
TRBV3-1/TRBV3-2	few	TRBJ2-2	TRBD2	CASSQDRLTSGTRPFRSGELFF	TGTGCCAGCAGCCAAGATCGCTTAACTAGCGGGACCCGACCGTTCAGATCCGGGGAGCTGTTTTTT
TRBV27	.	TRBJ2-3	TRBD2	CASSSTGFASGGARDTQYF	TGTGCCAGCAGTTCAACCGGGTTTGCTAGCGGGGGGGCCCGGGATACGCAGTATTTT
TRBV4-3	.	TRBJ1-1	TRBD1	CASSQGQGREAFF	TGCGCCAGCAGCCAAGGACAGGGGCGCGAAGCTTTCTTT
TRBV11-2	.	TRBJ1-1	.	CASSNYRLNTEAFF	TGTGCCAGCAGTAACTACAGGTTGAACACTGAAGCTTTCTTT
TRBV2	.	TRBJ2-2	.	CASGTTNTGELFF	TGTGCCAGCGGGACAACGAACACCGGGGAGCTGTTTTTT
TRBV6-5	few	TRBJ2-3	.	CASSSWRGRTDTQYF	TGTGCCAGTAGCTCATGGCGGGGGCGCACAGATACGCAGTATTTT
TRBV7-9	.	TRBJ2-3	.	CASSPRDTRTDTQYF	TGTGCCAGCAGCCCCCGGGACACCCGCACAGATACGCAGTATTTT